A selection of T cell receptor beta chains follows, all from one sample in a study of blood T cell repertoires in COVID-19. Sequencing was performed with immunoSEQ multiplex PCR; in TCRdb, only in-frame clones are kept and a portion is missing. Of roughly 60,000 clones in the sample, around 70% were seen once. The sample consisted of peripheral blood. All receptors come from a woman aged 70 to 79 with COVID-19, enrolled during active disease. Each CDR3 is given with its conserved first and last residue. Fields, in order: D gene, V gene, J gene, clone size, CDR3 DNA, CDR3 protein. The D gene is left open where the match is weak. Clone size is shown for a subset of rows, as once, few, many or a class of expanded clone.

d_call: -; v_call: TRBV2; j_call: TRBJ2-3; clone_size: few; cdr3_nt: TGTGCCAGCAGTGACTTCGGTTTTTCGGTTGGAGATACGCAGTATTTT; cdr3_aa: CASSDFGFSVGDTQYF
d_call: -; v_call: TRBV10-3; j_call: TRBJ1-5; clone_size: few; cdr3_nt: TGTGCCATCAGTGAGGCGGATTATCAGCCCCAGCATTTT; cdr3_aa: CAISEADYQPQHF
d_call: -; v_call: TRBV3-1/TRBV3-2; j_call: TRBJ1-4; clone_size: -; cdr3_nt: TGTGCCAGCAGCCAAAGAGTTTATGAAAAACTGTTTTTT; cdr3_aa: CASSQRVYEKLFF
d_call: -; v_call: TRBV6-2/TRBV6-3; j_call: TRBJ2-2; clone_size: -; cdr3_nt: TGTGCCAGCAGTTGGGCCACCCCCGGCGGGGAGCTGTTTTTT; cdr3_aa: CASSWATPGGELFF
d_call: TRBD2; v_call: TRBV15; j_call: TRBJ2-5; clone_size: -; cdr3_nt: TGTGCCACCAGCTCTAGCGGGGGGACCCAAGAGACCCAGTACTTC; cdr3_aa: CATSSSGGTQETQYF
d_call: -; v_call: TRBV7-3; j_call: TRBJ2-3; clone_size: -; cdr3_nt: TGTGCCAGCAGCTCCGGGTCCTCCACAGATACGCAGTATTTT; cdr3_aa: CASSSGSSTDTQYF
d_call: -; v_call: TRBV4-2; j_call: TRBJ2-7; clone_size: -; cdr3_nt: TGTGCCAGCAGCTCGACGGCCGGGACACACTACGAGCAGTACTTC; cdr3_aa: CASSSTAGTHYEQYF
d_call: -; v_call: TRBV10-3; j_call: TRBJ2-7; clone_size: few; cdr3_nt: TGTGCCATCAGTGACACGGGGAGCTACGAGCAGTACTTC; cdr3_aa: CAISDTGSYEQYF
d_call: -; v_call: TRBV19; j_call: TRBJ1-2; clone_size: once; cdr3_nt: TGTGCCAGTAGAGACGGGAGCAGGTATGAAGGCTACACCTTC; cdr3_aa: CASRDGSRYEGYTF
d_call: -; v_call: TRBV5-4; j_call: TRBJ2-2; clone_size: -; cdr3_nt: TGTGCCAGCAGCTTAAAGGCAGGGGGAGGCGGGGAGCTGTTTTTT; cdr3_aa: CASSLKAGGGGELFF
d_call: TRBD1; v_call: TRBV6-5; j_call: TRBJ1-1; clone_size: -; cdr3_nt: TGTGCCATCAAGGGACAGCCGAACACTGAAGCTTTCTTT; cdr3_aa: CAIKGQPNTEAFF
d_call: -; v_call: TRBV10-3; j_call: TRBJ1-1; clone_size: -; cdr3_nt: TGTGCCATCAGGACCGGGGGGGGCACTGAAGCTTTCTTT; cdr3_aa: CAIRTGGGTEAFF
d_call: -; v_call: TRBV5-5; j_call: TRBJ1-2; clone_size: -; cdr3_nt: TGTGCCAGCAGCTTGGAACAGGGTACGTCCCGCGGCTACACCTTC; cdr3_aa: CASSLEQGTSRGYTF
d_call: TRBD2; v_call: TRBV2; j_call: TRBJ2-7; clone_size: -; cdr3_nt: TGTGCCACCACTAGCGGGGTAAGCTCCTACGAGCAGTACTTC; cdr3_aa: CATTSGVSSYEQYF
d_call: -; v_call: TRBV19; j_call: TRBJ1-5; clone_size: -; cdr3_nt: TGTGCCAGAGGGGGGGGCGACCATAGCAATCAGCCCCAGCATTTT; cdr3_aa: CARGGGDHSNQPQHF
d_call: -; v_call: TRBV2; j_call: TRBJ2-7; clone_size: few; cdr3_nt: TGTGCCAGCGCCCCGATGGAAAGGGGCAACTCCTACGAGCAGTACTTC; cdr3_aa: CASAPMERGNSYEQYF
d_call: -; v_call: TRBV12-1; j_call: TRBJ1-2; clone_size: -; cdr3_nt: TGTGCCAGCCTAGGGGTCGGCTATGGCTACACCTTC; cdr3_aa: CASLGVGYGYTF
d_call: TRBD2; v_call: TRBV7-3; j_call: TRBJ2-3; clone_size: -; cdr3_nt: TGTGCCAGCAGCTCCACTAGCGCTAGCACAGATACGCAGTATTTT; cdr3_aa: CASSSTSASTDTQYF
d_call: -; v_call: TRBV23-1; j_call: TRBJ1-5; clone_size: -; cdr3_nt: TGCGCCAGCATCAGGGGTGGTAAGAGCAATCAGCCCCAGCATTTT; cdr3_aa: CASIRGGKSNQPQHF
d_call: -; v_call: TRBV2; j_call: TRBJ1-5; clone_size: few; cdr3_nt: TGTGCCATCACTCGGGGCGGGGGCAGGAGCAATCAGCCCCAGCATTTT; cdr3_aa: CAITRGGGRSNQPQHF
d_call: TRBD1; v_call: TRBV5-6; j_call: TRBJ2-5; clone_size: -; cdr3_nt: TGTGCCAGCAGCTTGGAGGGACAGGGCCAATTTCAAGAGACCCAGTACTTC; cdr3_aa: CASSLEGQGQFQETQYF
d_call: TRBD1; v_call: TRBV6-5; j_call: TRBJ1-4; clone_size: -; cdr3_nt: TGTGCCAGCAGCAGACAGGGGGGCAATGAAAAACTGTTTTTT; cdr3_aa: CASSRQGGNEKLFF
d_call: TRBD2; v_call: TRBV7-2; j_call: TRBJ2-1; clone_size: -; cdr3_nt: TGTGCCAGCAGCTTACAGGTGGGACTAGCGGGAGTTAATGAGCAGTTCTTC; cdr3_aa: CASSLQVGLAGVNEQFF
d_call: TRBD1; v_call: TRBV6-2/TRBV6-3; j_call: TRBJ1-2; clone_size: -; cdr3_nt: TGTGCCAGCAGTTACGCTCCGGGACAGGGGAACTATGGCTACACCTTC; cdr3_aa: CASSYAPGQGNYGYTF
d_call: -; v_call: TRBV6-5; j_call: TRBJ1-4; clone_size: -; cdr3_nt: TGTGCCAGCAGTTACCAGGGAGAAAAACTGTTTTTT; cdr3_aa: CASSYQGEKLFF
d_call: TRBD2; v_call: TRBV9; j_call: TRBJ2-7; clone_size: -; cdr3_nt: TGTGCCAGCAGCGTAGGGACTAGCGGGGGGGCTCCCCACGAGCAGTACTTC; cdr3_aa: CASSVGTSGGAPHEQYF
d_call: -; v_call: TRBV11-1; j_call: TRBJ1-1; clone_size: -; cdr3_nt: TGTGCCAGCAGCAGACAGGAGAACACTGAAGCTTTCTTT; cdr3_aa: CASSRQENTEAFF
d_call: -; v_call: TRBV18; j_call: TRBJ2-5; clone_size: -; cdr3_nt: TGTGCCAGCTCAACGGAGCGGGCGGAGACCCAGTACTTC; cdr3_aa: CASSTERAETQYF
d_call: -; v_call: TRBV27; j_call: TRBJ2-2; clone_size: -; cdr3_nt: TGTGCCAGCACAAGCGACGTCACCGGGGAGCTGTTTTTT; cdr3_aa: CASTSDVTGELFF
d_call: -; v_call: TRBV2; j_call: TRBJ2-4; clone_size: -; cdr3_nt: TGTGCCAGCAGTGAAGCACCCACTCCATCAGGGTACTTC; cdr3_aa: CASSEAPTPSGYF
d_call: -; v_call: TRBV10-2; j_call: TRBJ1-1; clone_size: -; cdr3_nt: TGCGCCAGCACGTCGGGGGGTCGGACTGAAGCTTTCTTT; cdr3_aa: CASTSGGRTEAFF
d_call: -; v_call: TRBV6-5; j_call: TRBJ1-1; clone_size: few; cdr3_nt: TGTGCCAGCAGTTACGCTCCCACAGGGAAGCTTGTAGCTTTCTTT; cdr3_aa: CASSYAPTGKLVAFF
d_call: TRBD1; v_call: TRBV12-3/TRBV12-4; j_call: TRBJ1-1; clone_size: -; cdr3_nt: TGTGCCAGCAGTGAACAGGGGCCCACTGAAGCTTTCTTT; cdr3_aa: CASSEQGPTEAFF
d_call: -; v_call: TRBV5-1; j_call: TRBJ2-3; clone_size: -; cdr3_nt: TGCGCCAGCAGCTTGGAGGCGGTAGGCACAGATACGCAGTATTTT; cdr3_aa: CASSLEAVGTDTQYF
d_call: TRBD1; v_call: TRBV19; j_call: TRBJ1-2; clone_size: -; cdr3_nt: TGTGCCAGTAGGTCCCCGGGACAGGATGGCTACACCTTC; cdr3_aa: CASRSPGQDGYTF
d_call: TRBD1; v_call: TRBV18; j_call: TRBJ1-1; clone_size: -; cdr3_nt: TGTGCCAGCTCACCTTTGGAGGGGGCTATGAGCACTGAAGCTTTCTTT; cdr3_aa: CASSPLEGAMSTEAFF
d_call: TRBD2; v_call: TRBV19; j_call: TRBJ2-1; clone_size: -; cdr3_nt: TGTGCCAGTAGCCCGGGACTAGCGGGCTACAATGAGCAGTTCTTC; cdr3_aa: CASSPGLAGYNEQFF
d_call: -; v_call: TRBV27; j_call: TRBJ2-7; clone_size: medium-sized; cdr3_nt: TGTGCCAGCAGAAGGTGGAGGCCTAGAACACTCCGCGGGGAGGAGGGATACGAGCAGTACTTC; cdr3_aa: CASRRWRPRTLRGEEGYEQYF
d_call: -; v_call: TRBV3-1/TRBV3-2; j_call: TRBJ2-3; clone_size: -; cdr3_nt: TGTGCCAGCAGCCAAGAGGGCTGGACGCAGTATTTT; cdr3_aa: CASSQEGWTQYF
d_call: TRBD1; v_call: TRBV2; j_call: TRBJ1-5; clone_size: many; cdr3_nt: TGTGCCAGCAGGTCCGGGACCCAGGGGGTAGGCAATCAGCCCCAGCATTTT; cdr3_aa: CASRSGTQGVGNQPQHF
d_call: -; v_call: TRBV7-8; j_call: TRBJ1-5; clone_size: -; cdr3_nt: TGTGCCAGCAGTTCCGCGGGACTCCGAAGGAATCAGCCCCAGCATTTT; cdr3_aa: CASSSAGLRRNQPQHF
d_call: -; v_call: TRBV5-1; j_call: TRBJ2-3; clone_size: -; cdr3_nt: TGCGCCAGCAGCCTAGACAGATCCACAGATACGCAGTATTTT; cdr3_aa: CASSLDRSTDTQYF
d_call: -; v_call: TRBV10-3; j_call: TRBJ2-7; clone_size: -; cdr3_nt: TGTGCCATCAGTGAGTCGGGCAGATGGGAGCAGTACTTC; cdr3_aa: CAISESGRWEQYF
d_call: TRBD2; v_call: TRBV7-2; j_call: TRBJ2-5; clone_size: -; cdr3_nt: TGTGCCAGCAGCTTACTAGCGGGTCCCCAAGAGACCCAGTACTTC; cdr3_aa: CASSLLAGPQETQYF
d_call: TRBD1; v_call: TRBV12-5; j_call: TRBJ2-2; clone_size: -; cdr3_nt: TGTGCTAGTGGTTTGGGGGGGACAGTGAACACCGGGGAGCTGTTTTTT; cdr3_aa: CASGLGGTVNTGELFF
d_call: -; v_call: TRBV12-5; j_call: TRBJ2-5; clone_size: -; cdr3_nt: TGTGCTAGTGGTCCTCACAGGGCCCAGTACTTC; cdr3_aa: CASGPHRAQYF
d_call: -; v_call: TRBV3-1/TRBV3-2; j_call: TRBJ1-4; clone_size: -; cdr3_nt: TGTGCCAGCAGCCGGGCTGGGGGTACAGGGATCGGCAGTATTGAAAAACTGTTTTTT; cdr3_aa: CASSRAGGTGIGSIEKLFF
d_call: -; v_call: TRBV5-1; j_call: TRBJ2-2; clone_size: -; cdr3_nt: TGCGCCAGCAGCCCCCGGACTACCGGGGAGCTGTTTTTT; cdr3_aa: CASSPRTTGELFF
d_call: -; v_call: TRBV7-9; j_call: TRBJ2-7; clone_size: -; cdr3_nt: TGTGCCAGCAGCCCTTTGTTCGAGCAGTACTTC; cdr3_aa: CASSPLFEQYF
d_call: TRBD1; v_call: TRBV14; j_call: TRBJ2-7; clone_size: -; cdr3_nt: TGTGCCAGCAGCCAAGAGGGACAGCTACCCTACGAGCAGTACTTC; cdr3_aa: CASSQEGQLPYEQYF
d_call: TRBD1; v_call: TRBV6-6; j_call: TRBJ1-2; clone_size: -; cdr3_nt: TGTGCCAGCAGTACCACTGGACAGGGCCACTATGGCTACACCTTC; cdr3_aa: CASSTTGQGHYGYTF
d_call: -; v_call: TRBV10-3; j_call: TRBJ1-2; clone_size: -; cdr3_nt: TGTGCCATCAGTGAGTCACGGGGAGGTGGCTACACCTTC; cdr3_aa: CAISESRGGGYTF
d_call: -; v_call: TRBV18; j_call: TRBJ1-1; clone_size: -; cdr3_nt: TGTGCCAGCTCACCACCGGTAAGGGGCCAAGCTTTCTTT; cdr3_aa: CASSPPVRGQAFF
d_call: -; v_call: TRBV7-9; j_call: TRBJ1-2; clone_size: -; cdr3_nt: TGTGCCAGCAGCTTATCCAGCTACAGTGACTACCATGGCTACACCTTC; cdr3_aa: CASSLSSYSDYHGYTF
d_call: TRBD1; v_call: TRBV24-1; j_call: TRBJ2-5; clone_size: -; cdr3_nt: TGTGCCACCAGTGACCCGGACAGGTTCGGAGAGACCCAGTACTTC; cdr3_aa: CATSDPDRFGETQYF
d_call: -; v_call: TRBV7-9; j_call: TRBJ1-1; clone_size: once; cdr3_nt: TGTGCCAGCAGCGGATCCGCGGCAGGGAGGGCTTTCTTT; cdr3_aa: CASSGSAAGRAFF
d_call: TRBD1; v_call: TRBV6-5; j_call: TRBJ1-2; clone_size: -; cdr3_nt: TGTGCCAGCAGCATGGACAGGGTCTATGGCTACACCTTC; cdr3_aa: CASSMDRVYGYTF
d_call: TRBD2; v_call: TRBV9; j_call: TRBJ2-1; clone_size: -; cdr3_nt: TGTGCCAGCAGCGTAGGGAGCGGGGGGGCCGGCAATGAGCAGTTCTTC; cdr3_aa: CASSVGSGGAGNEQFF
d_call: -; v_call: TRBV21-1; j_call: TRBJ2-3; clone_size: few; cdr3_nt: TGTGCCAGCAGCAAATCCGCGGGATTATTAGATACGCAGTATTTT; cdr3_aa: CASSKSAGLLDTQYF
d_call: -; v_call: TRBV11-2; j_call: TRBJ2-1; clone_size: -; cdr3_nt: TGTGCCAGCAGCGGGAACAGGGTTGGCAATGAGCAGTTCTTC; cdr3_aa: CASSGNRVGNEQFF